This T cell receptor beta chain was identified during a study of blood T cell repertoires in COVID-19. Study-wide context: The analysed material was cDNA or gDNA that came from T cells, B-cell-depleted T cells, or PBMCs.

This clone was counted a few times. Profiled with immunoSEQ multiplex PCR; TCRdb holds only in-frame clones, not every one. Seen here are about 230,000 clones, 81% observed once, and the top ten hold roughly 8%. Per germline, CDR1 MGHRA and CDR2 YSYEKL. There are 18 residues in the CDR3. V lost 0 bases to trimming and J lost 2 bases, with 18 bases between them. The chain carries TRBV4-1 and TRBJ2-3, with D possibly being TRBD2 (6 bases). The receptor was derived from an elderly woman with acute or convalescent COVID-19. The material sequenced was peripheral blood. CDR3 region: CASSQDGGNSGLTDTQYF. CDR3 bases: TGCGCCAGCAGCCAAGATGGAGGGAATAGCGGTCTCACAGATACGCAGTATTTT.